A single sample gave rise to the 22 T cell receptor beta chains below, sequenced in a study of cytomegalovirus exposure and HLA in healthy donors. It was with 60 Vbeta and 13 Jbeta primers that the PCR ran. Produced via immunoSEQ multiplex PCR; TCRdb's table is partial and in-frame only. Of 100,000 to 150,000 clones detected, about two thirds appear once; the ten largest clones hold 8.2%. Sequencing input: PBMCs. Receptors originate from a woman aged 40 to 55 in good health and CMV-seropositive.

V is TRBV6-5 and J is TRBJ2-1; TRBD2 matches 11 bases. CDR3 size: 13 residues. Trimming took 6 bases from V and 7 from J; bases not matched to a gene: 2. Germline-derived CDR1 and CDR2 are MNHEY and SVGAGI. The CDR3 coding sequence is TGTGCCAGCAGGACTAGCGGGGAAAATGAGCAGTTCTTC. Protein product: CASRTSGENEQFF.

The V call is TRBV18, the J call TRBJ2-5; D uncertain. Trimming shortened V by 1 base and J by 2 bases, and 8 bases separated the two germline ends. Germline values: CDR1 KGHSH, CDR2 LQKENI. This CDR3 has 14 amino acids. The CDR3 DNA reads as TGTGCCAGCTCACCACAACATTCTCAAGAGACCCAGTACTTC. Protein product: CASSPQHSQETQYF.

This clone was counted a few times. The chain carries TRBV7-6 and TRBJ1-2; D possibly corresponds to TRBD1 (6 bases). This CDR3 is 12 amino acids long. Germline V gives CDR1 SGHVS, CDR2 FNYEAQ. Trimming stripped 4 bases from V and 6 bases from J, with 9 bases between. The CDR3 sequence is CASSSTGNGYTF. CDR3 coding DNA: TGTGCCAGCAGCTCCACAGGGAATGGCTACACCTTC. Drawing the rest from reference TRBV7-6 and TRBJ1-2, the complete variable domain is GAGVSQSPRYKVTKRGQDVALRCDPISGHVSLYWYRQALGQGPEFLTYFNYEAQQDKSGLPNDRFSAERPEGSISTLTIQRTEQRDSAMYRCASSSTGNGYTFGSGTRLTVV.

In DNA form, the CDR3 reads TGTGCCAGCAGCCAAGATGGGCTAGCGGGGCCGAACACCGGGGAGCTGTTTTTT. This sequence encodes CASSQDGLAGPNTGELFF. The chain has TRBV4-2 and TRBJ2-2; 9 nucleotides align to TRBD2. Per the germline V gene, CDR1 is LGHNA and CDR2 is YNFKEQ. This CDR3 has 18 residues. J gave up 0 bases and V 0 bases, and 5 bases lay outside the gene matches.

The CDR3 loop reads CASRKTAGGSPGEQYF. CDR3 nucleotides: TGTGCCAGCAGGAAAACGGCAGGGGGTTCTCCGGGAGAGCAGTACTTC. This rearrangement joins TRBV13 to TRBJ2-7, with 7 bases matching TRBD1. CDR1 is PRHDT and CDR2 is FYEKMQ in the germline V gene (reference sequence). Trimming at V came to 6 bases and at J to 7 bases, leaving 18 bases not matched to a gene. CDR3 length equals 16 residues.

To note about this clone: The sample carries other DNA sequences with the same CDR3. The chain is built from TRBV29-1 and TRBJ1-1; the match to TRBD1 covers 7 bases. CDR1 and CDR2 (germline): SQVTM, ANQGSEA. With 6 bases clipped from V and 1 base from J, the junction kept 11 bases outside the gene matches. The CDR3 has 15 amino acids. The CDR3 protein is CSVDRGQTGNTEAFF. The CDR3 DNA reads TGCAGCGTAGATAGGGGACAGACCGGGAACACTGAAGCTTTCTTT.

The CDR3 region is CASSRDRAETQYF. The DNA of the CDR3 is TGTGCCAGCAGTCGAGACAGGGCGGAGACCCAGTACTTC. The J gene is TRBJ2-5, the V gene TRBV9; TRBD1 aligns across 7 bases. This CDR3 spans 13 amino acids. CDR1 and CDR2 (germline): SGDLS, YYNGEE. The junction had 6 bases not matched to a gene; V was cut back by 5 bases and J by 5 bases.

The rearrangement links TRBV6-5 to TRBJ1-2, with D perhaps matching TRBD1 (5 bases). V was cut by 6 bases and J by 0 bases, with 8 bases left in between. CDR1 and CDR2 (germline): MNHEY, SVGAGI. The CDR3 contains 13 residues. The CDR3 DNA is TGTGCCAGCAGGGTGACAGCTAACTATGGCTACACCTTC. As protein: CASRVTANYGYTF.

The chain combines TRBV18 with TRBJ1-2; 10 bases line up with TRBD1. The CDR3 spans 14 residues. The germline CDR1 and CDR2 sequences are KGHSH and LQKENI. V trimming: 0 bases; J trimming: 8 bases; junction bases outside the gene matches: 3. The CDR3 loop reads CASSPPGQGFGYTF. The CDR3 coding sequence is TGTGCCAGCTCACCACCGGGACAGGGGTTCGGCTACACCTTC.

The rearrangement links TRBV11-2 to TRBJ2-5; D may be TRBD1 (5 bases). The length of the CDR3 is 15 residues. V was pared by 1 base and J by 4 bases, with 13 bases between. Germline assignment: CDR1 SGHAT and CDR2 FQNNGV. The CDR3 here is CASSLVVRGRETQYF. The CDR3 DNA reads as TGTGCCAGCAGCTTAGTCGTAAGGGGCCGAGAGACCCAGTACTTC.

This sequence joins TRBV19 and TRBJ1-3, with D possibly matching TRBD1 (6 bases). The germline V and J ends were trimmed by 3 bases and 0 bases, with 12 bases remaining between them. CDR3 length: 16 residues. The germline V gene has CDR1 LNHDA and CDR2 SQIVND (reference sequence). The CDR3 here is CASSMDRRFSGNTIYF. CDR3 sequence (DNA): TGTGCCAGTAGTATGGACAGACGATTCTCTGGAAACACCATATATTTT.

The genes are TRBV5-4 and TRBJ2-3, with 9 positions matching TRBD2. From germline, CDR1 is SGHNT and CDR2 YYREEE (reference sequence). This CDR3 is 16 amino acids long. J lost 6 bases, V lost 3 bases, and 11 bases had no gene match. CDR3 DNA: TGTGCCAGCAGCTCCGGACTAGCGAGTTTGTCTGATACGCAGTATTTT. Translated: CASSSGLASLSDTQYF.

J is TRBJ2-1 and V is TRBV25-1; the D gene is possibly TRBD1 (5 bases). The germline V gene has CDR1 MGHDK and CDR2 SYGVNS. The CDR3 contains 16 residues. V was cut by 1 base and J by 3 bases, with 13 bases left in between. The CDR3 nucleotides read TGTGCCAGCAGTGAATTGGACACAGCCGTCTACAATGAGCAGTTCTTC. Protein: CASSELDTAVYNEQFF.

J is TRBJ1-5 and V is TRBV19, with 7 bases identical to TRBD1. The length of the CDR3 is 13 residues. The trim removed 5 bases at V and 7 bases at J, leaving 5 bases unmatched. The germline V gene has CDR1 LNHDA and CDR2 SQIVND (reference sequence). CDR3 nucleotides: TGTGCCAGTAGTTACAGGGGAAACCAGCCCCAGCATTTT. It specifies CASSYRGNQPQHF.

J is TRBJ1-1 and V is TRBV5-1; TRBD1 is a possible D gene (6 bases). V was shortened by 0 bases and J by 2 bases, with 11 bases between the two germline ends. This CDR3 region has 15 residues. From germline, CDR1 is SGHRS and CDR2 YFSETQ. The CDR3 DNA reads as TGCGCCAGCAGCTTGGTAAGGACAGACAACACTGAAGCTTTCTTT. It yields the protein CASSLVRTDNTEAFF.

The V gene is TRBV4-3, the J gene TRBJ2-7; 11 bases map to TRBD2. V shed 1 base, J shed 2 bases, and the junction held 1 base outside the gene matches. The CDR3 has 15 amino acids. The germline gives CDR1 LGHNA, CDR2 YSLEER. The CDR3 bases are TGCGCCAGCAGCCAAGGACTAGCGGGGACCTACGAGCAGTACTTC. Translating gives CASSQGLAGTYEQYF.

The J gene is TRBJ2-7, the V gene TRBV6-5; 9 bases fit TRBD1. The CDR3 runs 15 residues. Germline V CDR1 and CDR2: MNHEY, SVGAGI. J lost 0 bases, V lost 6 bases, and 6 bases had no gene match. CDR3 nucleotides: TGTGCCAGCAGGACGACAGGGGGTAGCTCCTACGAGCAGTACTTC. Translated: CASRTTGGSSYEQYF.

The sample holds a few counts of this clone. This rearrangement joins TRBV7-9 to TRBJ1-2; 7 bases line up with TRBD1. Germline V CDR1 and CDR2: SEHNR, FQNEAQ (reference sequence). Unmatched junction bases numbered 4, after V lost 5 bases and J lost 4 bases. The CDR3 runs 13 residues. This CDR3 reads CASSQGTVYGYTF. The CDR3 nucleotides read TGTGCCAGCAGCCAAGGGACAGTCTATGGCTACACCTTC.

V usage is TRBV9 and J usage is TRBJ1-6; D unclear. The CDR3 contains 16 residues. Trimming removed 0 bases from V and 0 bases from J, with 7 bases in between. The V gene's germline CDR1 is SGDLS and CDR2 YYNGEE. As DNA, the CDR3 is TGTGCCAGCAGCGTAGGGCAAAGCTCCTATAATTCACCCCTCCACTTT. Translated, it gives CASSVGQSSYNSPLHF.

This clone turned up a few times. This chain connects TRBV7-2 to TRBJ2-1; 8 nucleotides line up with TRBD2. The trim removed 5 bases at V and 1 base at J, leaving 4 bases unmatched. The V gene's germline CDR1 is SGHTA and CDR2 FQGNSA. The CDR3 loop spans 15 amino acids. The CDR3 nucleotides are TGTGCCAGCAGCCTCTTAGCGGGGTCCTACAATGAGCAGTTCTTC. Translating it yields CASSLLAGSYNEQFF.

The chain links TRBV9 to TRBJ2-3; the D gene is possibly TRBD1 (5 bases). Germline lookup yields CDR1 SGDLS and CDR2 YYNGEE. The CDR3 runs to 15 residues. The V end was cut by 0 bases, the J end by 3 bases, with 11 bases between. CDR3 coding DNA: TGTGCCAGCAGCGTAGCCGCAGGGTTAACAGATACGCAGTATTTT. It codes for CASSVAAGLTDTQYF.

The gene calls are TRBV5-8 and TRBJ1-2, with 7 bases matching TRBD1. Germline V gene lookup returns CDR1 SGHTS and CDR2 YDEGEE. V trimming: 2 bases; J trimming: 8 bases; junction bases outside the gene matches: 3. This CDR3 has 12 residues. CDR3 in amino acids: CASSFGQDGYTF. For the CDR3, the DNA is TGTGCCAGCAGCTTCGGACAGGACGGCTACACCTTC.